These 15 T cell receptor beta chains originate from one sample sequenced in a study of blood T cells in healthy people across ages. A J-beta primer mix and a sample-barcoded 5' primer were used in a second PCR of about 7 to 11 cycles. TCRdb redid the calling of the 5' RACE reads with MiXCR, one entry per CDR3 protein. This table has about a million distinct CDR3 sequences, about two fifths appearing once. Material for sequencing was blood. The receptors shown here come from a man younger than 30 in good health.

This clonotype turned up a few times. The CDR3 region has the DNA TGTGCCAGCAGAGGAGATCAGGGAGACAATGAGCAGTTCTTC. As protein: CASRGDQGDNEQFF. The chain combines TRBV6-2 or TRBV6-3 with TRBJ2-1; D could derive from TRBD1 or TRBD2 (5 bases each). This CDR3 is built from 14 residues. The germline V and J ends were trimmed by 6 bases and 5 bases, with 14 bases remaining between them. The germline V gene has CDR1 MNHEY and CDR2 SVGEGT.

This clonotype has just a few counts. This CDR3 is CASSVGGGELFF. The CDR3 DNA reads TGTGCCAGCAGCGTGGGGGGCGGGGAGCTGTTTTTT. This chain connects TRBV9 to TRBJ2-2, with D perhaps TRBD2 (6 bases). Trimming took 2 bases from V and 7 from J, leaving 6 bases between them. The CDR3 covers 12 residues. Germline CDR1 reads SGDLS; CDR2 reads YYNGEE.

There are a few counts of this clonotype. The chain has TRBV29-1 and TRBJ2-7, with D perhaps TRBD1 (8 bases). V was pared by 2 bases and J by 3 bases, with 17 bases between. Germline values: CDR1 SQVTM, CDR2 ANQGSEA. This CDR3 is built from 15 residues. Here the CDR3 DNA reads TGCAGCGTTGAATCTCCGGACAGGGACTACTACGAGCAGTACTTC. Translating it yields CSVESPDRDYYEQYF.

CDR3 region: CSASFQGADYGYTF. The CDR3 nucleotides are TGCAGTGCTAGTTTCCAGGGGGCCGACTATGGCTACACCTTC. V is TRBV20-1 and J is TRBJ1-2; TRBD1 agrees at 8 bases. Germline values: CDR1 DFQATT, CDR2 SNEGSKA (reference sequence). The CDR3 extends over 14 amino acids. V dropped 3 bases and J dropped 3; count of bases not matched to a gene: 6.

This clonotype showed up just a few times. The genes are TRBV7-3 and TRBJ1-1; tentative D call: TRBD1 (5 bases). Per the germline V gene, CDR1 is SGHTA and CDR2 is FQGTGA. CDR3 length: 12 residues. V lost 6 bases to trimming and J lost 5 bases, with 10 bases between them. The CDR3 loop reads CASRGPRTEAFF. CDR3 DNA sequence: TGTGCCAGCAGGGGGCCCAGGACTGAAGCTTTCTTT.

This clonotype was observed many times. The CDR3 nucleotides are TGTGCCAGCAGCCAAGAGGAGGGAGCCTATGGCTACACCTTC. This gives the protein CASSQEEGAYGYTF. The chain links TRBV4-2 to TRBJ1-2; D is ambiguous. The V and J ends lost 0 bases and 4 bases respectively, with 9 bases between them. The CDR3 contains 14 residues. Germline V gene sequence: CDR1 LGHNA, CDR2 YNFKEQ.

A few counts support this clonotype. At one boundary the junction diverges from the germline segment, which might be a read error. V usage is TRBV6-5 and J usage is TRBJ2-5; TRBD1 aligns across 8 bases. Germline loops: CDR1 MNHEY, CDR2 SVGAGI. The CDR3 extends over 16 amino acids. This chain's CDR3 is CASSFGTGRPVETQYF. DNA of the CDR3: TGTGCCAGTAGTTTTGGGACAGGACGTCCGGTGGAGACCCAGTACTTC.

The chain couples TRBV4-1 to TRBJ2-1; the D is unclear. CDR1 is MGHRA and CDR2 is YSYEKL in the germline V gene. This CDR3 comprises 14 residues. The ends were cut back, 3 bases at V and 8 bases at J, with 14 bases in the middle. The CDR3 DNA sequence: TGCGCCAGCAGCCATAGTGTACTCTCAGATGAGCAGTTCTTC. Translating it yields CASSHSVLSDEQFF.

Details on this clonotype: A junction boundary mismatches the germline segment, possibly from a read error. The V and J genes are TRBV6-2 or TRBV6-3 and TRBJ1-2; the D is unclear. The CDR3 spans 13 residues. Germline V gives CDR1 MNHEY, CDR2 SVGEGT. CDR3 coding DNA: TGTGCCAGTAGTTACTCTCCAGGCTATGACTACACCTTC. Translated, it gives CASSYSPGYDYTF.

V usage is TRBV30 and J usage is TRBJ1-1; D may be TRBD1 (5 bases). CDR3 length: 14 residues. CDR1 and CDR2 from the germline V gene are GTSNPN and SVGIG (reference sequence). Trimming took off 2 bases at V and 0 bases at J, with 10 bases between the two ends. This chain's CDR3 is CAWSTLTVNTEAFF. The CDR3 DNA reads TGTGCCTGGAGTACCCTGACAGTGAACACTGAAGCTTTCTTT.

The V and J genes are TRBV10-3 and TRBJ2-5; a possible D gene is TRBD2 (6 bases). V was trimmed by 0 bases and J by 5 bases, leaving 13 bases between them. Germline-derived CDR1 and CDR2 are ENHRY and SYGVKD. The CDR3 covers 15 residues. The CDR3 sequence: CAISESTTRRETQYF. DNA of the CDR3: TGTGCCATCAGTGAGTCTACGACTAGACGGGAGACCCAGTACTTC.

This chain uses TRBV5-1 with TRBJ2-3, with a tentative D call TRBD1 (5 bases). Germline V gives CDR1 SGHRS, CDR2 YFSETQ. V was pared by 0 bases and J by 5 bases, with 13 bases between. This CDR3 has 15 amino acids. The CDR3, as DNA: TGCGCCAGCAGCTTGGGGGGCCGCTTAGAAGATACGCAGTATTTT. It specifies CASSLGGRLEDTQYF. The full variable domain, completed using reference TRBV5-1 and TRBJ2-3, is KAGVTQTPRYLIKTRGQQVTLSCSPISGHRSVSWYQQTPGQGLQFLFEYFSETQRNKGNFPGRFSGRQFSNSRSEMNVSTLELGDSALYLCASSLGGRLEDTQYFGPGTRLTVL.

This clonotype was counted a few times. This chain connects TRBV5-1 to TRBJ2-1; TRBD2 matches 12 bases. The germline CDR1 and CDR2 sequences are SGHRS and YFSETQ. The CDR3 has 14 residues. V was clipped by 4 bases and J by 7 bases; unmatched bases: 3. Written as DNA, the CDR3 is TGCGCCAGCAGCACTAGCGGGGGGCGGAATGAGCAGTTCTTC. Translated, it gives CASSTSGGRNEQFF.

The J gene is TRBJ1-1, the V gene TRBV6-5; D possibly corresponds to TRBD1 (6 bases). Trimming removed 5 bases at V and 4 bases at J, with 20 bases between. Germline V CDR1 and CDR2: MNHEY, SVGAGI. The CDR3 extends over 16 amino acids. The CDR3 loop is CASSKLLQGRGTEAFF. DNA of the CDR3: TGTGCCAGCAGTAAACTCTTACAGGGCCGGGGCACTGAAGCTTTCTTT.

The gene calls are TRBV4-3 and TRBJ2-3, with 7 bases fitting TRBD2. In germline, CDR1 is LGHNA, CDR2 YSLEER. The CDR3 consists of 18 residues. The V gene end was trimmed by 1 base and the J gene end by 4 bases; junction bases not matched to a gene: 14. This CDR3 reads CASSQGTSRSLLADTQYF. CDR3 in DNA: TGCGCCAGCAGCCAAGGGACTAGTAGGTCCCTCCTCGCAGATACGCAGTATTTT.